The present TCR beta chain was sequenced within a study of CD8 T cells in ankylosing spondylitis. Findings and caveats of the study: Clones linked to disease were reported to show significant enrichment in matched ankylosing spondylitis synovial fluid. In the blood and synovial fluid of reactive arthritis, some motif variants had been previously reported. Relatively rare in peripheral blood, disease-linked clones were also CD8+. What seemed typical of ankylosing spondylitis blood was a TCR beta motif built from eight highly homologous variants.

A quantitative 5'-RACE method, one with molecular barcodes, was used to make TCR beta libraries. TCRdb redid the calling of the 5' RACE reads with MiXCR, one entry per CDR3 protein. The sample contains under 950,000 distinct CDR3 sequences, around 19% of which appear only once. For this clonotype: Its target is not known.

Germline V CDR1 and CDR2: MDHEN, SYDVKM. V gave up 6 bases and J gave up 0 bases, with 12 bases separating them. The CDR3 consists of 14 residues. Sequencing input: blood, either unsorted or a sorted T cell fraction (not recorded which). This chain joins TRBV28 and TRBJ2-7; D call uncertain. This TCR came from a male donor with ankylosing spondylitis. This CDR3 is CASSPTYSSYEQYF. For the CDR3, the DNA is TGTGCCAGCAGCCCGACTTACAGCTCCTACGAGCAGTACTTC.